The entry below gives a single T cell receptor (beta chain) sequence along with its context. The source of the sample is a study of blood T cells in healthy people across ages. V lost 0 bases and J lost 5; bases outside the gene matches: 2. The CDR3 spans 14 residues. CDR1 is SGDLS and CDR2 is YYNGEE in the germline V gene. A second PCR of about 7 to 11 cycles used a sample-barcoded 5' primer and a J-beta primer mix. TCRdb recomputed calls from the 5' RACE reads with MiXCR, one row per CDR3 protein. The sample has about 580,000 distinct CDR3 sequences; 40% to 55% are singletons. The origin of this receptor is a man aged 80 or over in good health. Sequencing was performed on blood. The chain joins TRBV9 to TRBJ2-1; 7 positions match TRBD1. The CDR3 sequence: CASSVAQGNNEQFF. The CDR3 DNA is TGTGCCAGCAGCGTAGCACAGGGGAACAATGAGCAGTTCTTC.